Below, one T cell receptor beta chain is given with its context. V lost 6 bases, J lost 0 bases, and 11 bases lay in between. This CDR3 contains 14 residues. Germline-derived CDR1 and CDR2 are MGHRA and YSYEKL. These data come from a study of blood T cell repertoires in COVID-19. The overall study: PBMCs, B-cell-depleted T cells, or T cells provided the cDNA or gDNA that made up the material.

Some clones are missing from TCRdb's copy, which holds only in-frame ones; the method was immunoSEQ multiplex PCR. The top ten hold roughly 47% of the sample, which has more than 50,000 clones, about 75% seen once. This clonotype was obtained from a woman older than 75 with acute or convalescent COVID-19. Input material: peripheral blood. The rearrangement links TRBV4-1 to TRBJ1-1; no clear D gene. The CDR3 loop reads CASRPYGVNTEAFF. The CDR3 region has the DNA TGCGCCAGCAGGCCGTACGGAGTGAACACTGAAGCTTTCTTT.